This TCR beta chain was retrieved from a study of T cell changes during pregnancy in multiple sclerosis. TCRdb's table, derived via immunoSEQ multiplex PCR, lists solely in-frame clones and lacks some. The top ten clones hold approximately 1.5% of a sample with 70,000 or so clones, roughly 93% of them seen once. Germline CDR1 reads SGHRS; CDR2 reads YFSETQ. J lost 0 bases, V lost 3 bases, and 3 bases had no gene match. The CDR3 is 15 amino acids. The sample in question was peripheral blood, obtained in the third trimester of pregnancy. The sequence was obtained from a female donor with multiple sclerosis, enrolled in a pregnancy study. This chain joins TRBV5-1 and TRBJ1-2; TRBD1 aligns across 9 bases. CDR3 nucleotides: TGCGCCAGCAGCTCATGGACAGGGGCTAACTATGGCTACACCTTC. Encoded protein: CASSSWTGANYGYTF.